This T cell receptor beta chain is drawn from a study of beta chain features in type 1 diabetes. Study results and limitations: Junctions at VDJ sites from type 1 diabetes patients had fewer insertions and more deletions. Within the patient group, naive, central memory and Treg TCRB repertoires appeared more similar to each other than within healthy donors. Type 1 diabetes patients had TCRB CDR3s that were shorter (moderately but significantly so) in all four CD4+ subsets.

The trim removed 0 bases at V and 5 bases at J, leaving 2 bases unmatched. The CDR3 runs to 15 residues. CDR1 ENHRY and CDR2 SYGVKD come from the germline V gene. Worth noting for this clone: Its antigen is as yet unknown.

cDNA synthesis used the whole RNA isolate, giving expressed TCRB sequences. Using immunoSEQ multiplex PCR, the repertoire was profiled, and TCRdb retains in-frame clones only, with some absent. The sample records more than 300,000 clones, 10% to 15% being singletons. Sequencing used naive CD4+ T cells from blood. The receptor was derived from a woman aged 18-29 years with type 1 diabetes. This chain links TRBV10-3 with TRBJ2-4; 9 nucleotides align to TRBD2. The chain's CDR3 is CAISESIAGENIQYF. CDR3 nucleotides: TGTGCCATCAGTGAGTCCATAGCGGGGGAAAACATTCAGTACTTC.